Below are 32 T cell receptor beta chains sequenced from a single sample in a study of blood T cell repertoires in COVID-19. Profiled with immunoSEQ multiplex PCR; TCRdb holds only in-frame clones, not every one. The sample carries about 160,000 clones, 75% to 80% recorded once. The sample consisted of peripheral blood. These receptors all come from a woman aged 80 or over with acute or convalescent COVID-19.

As for this clone: Other nucleotide sequences in the sample specify the same CDR3. CDR3 residues: CASSSTYEQYF. CDR3 nucleotide sequence: TGTGCCAGCAGCTCAACCTACGAGCAGTACTTC. The chain uses TRBV11-2 and TRBJ2-7, with D unresolved. The V end lost 4 bases, the J end lost 2 bases, and 3 bases lay between the germline ends. Germline V gene sequence: CDR1 SGHAT, CDR2 FQNNGV. CDR3 length equals 11 residues.

The chain links TRBV6-6 to TRBJ1-5; D perhaps matches TRBD1 (5 bases). Germline V CDR1 and CDR2: MNHNY, SVGAGI (reference sequence). CDR3 length equals 15 residues. Trimming took off 0 bases at V and 6 bases at J, with 12 bases between the two ends. The CDR3 coding sequence is TGTGCCAGCAGTTACTCGAGCGGGGCAGGTCAGCCCCAGCATTTT. This translates into CASSYSSGAGQPQHF.

The chain employs TRBV10-2 and TRBJ2-1, with 7 bases matching TRBD2. With V trimmed by 8 bases and J by 9 bases, 19 bases remained unmatched. Germline V gene sequence: CDR1 WSHSY, CDR2 SAAADI. The CDR3 consists of 16 residues. In DNA form, the CDR3 reads TGCGCCAGCTCCCCCGCCGGGCTAGCGGACGGGAGTGAGCAGTTCTTC. It specifies CASSPAGLADGSEQFF.

The V gene is TRBV13, the J gene TRBJ1-2; 9 nucleotides agree with TRBD1. This CDR3 has 14 amino acids. Trimming removed 5 bases from V and 8 bases from J; junction bases left unmatched: 9. Germline CDR1 is PRHDT and CDR2 is FYEKMQ (reference sequence). CDR3 in amino acids: CASSPRGQGGGYTF. CDR3 in DNA: TGTGCCAGCAGCCCCCGGGGACAGGGAGGGGGCTACACCTTC.

This clone occurred a few times. The chain joins TRBV5-4 to TRBJ2-2; maybe TRBD2 (6 bases). The CDR3 has 16 amino acids. Trimming took off 2 bases at V and 4 bases at J, with 15 bases between the two ends. CDR1 SGHNT and CDR2 YYREEE come from the germline V gene (reference sequence). The CDR3 sequence is CASSFGRGRGTGELFF. The DNA for the CDR3 is TGTGCCAGCAGCTTCGGGCGGGGAAGAGGCACCGGGGAGCTGTTTTTT. Drawing the rest from reference TRBV5-4 and TRBJ2-2, the complete variable domain is ETGVTQSPTHLIKTRGQQVTLRCSSQSGHNTVSWYQQALGQGPQFIFQYYREEENGRGNFPPRFSGLQFPNYSSELNVNALELDDSALYLCASSFGRGRGTGELFFGEGSRLTVL.

This clone was seen a handful of times. The chain employs TRBV7-8 and TRBJ2-7; no definite D call. CDR1 and CDR2 (germline): SGHVS, FQNEAQ. Trimming pared 8 bases from V and 1 base from J, leaving 12 bases between. The CDR3 covers 13 residues. The CDR3: CASAPRTSYEQYF. In nucleotides, the CDR3 is TGTGCCAGCGCCCCTCGTACTTCCTACGAGCAGTACTTC.

V usage is TRBV4-2 and J usage is TRBJ2-5; 9 nucleotides agree with TRBD1. Germline CDR1 LGHNA, CDR2 YNFKEQ. After removal of 0 bases from V and 4 bases from J, the junction contained 6 bases not matched to a gene. The length of the CDR3 is 16 residues. The DNA for the CDR3 is TGTGCCAGCAGCCAAGATCGAGGGACAGGGACAGAGACCCAGTACTTC. Encoded protein: CASSQDRGTGTETQYF.

This sequence joins TRBV20-1 and TRBJ1-1; 7 positions agree with TRBD1. The V gene end was trimmed by 5 bases and the J gene end by 6 bases; junction bases not matched to a gene: 3. There are 11 residues in the CDR3. CDR1 is DFQATT and CDR2 is SNEGSKA in the germline V gene (reference sequence). The CDR3 DNA follows: TGCAGTGCTGGGGGGACAGCTGAAGCTTTCTTT. Translation: CSAGGTAEAFF.

The table lists this clone with a count of one. The rearrangement uses TRBV28 and TRBJ1-2; D might be TRBD1 (6 bases). This CDR3 region has 13 residues. Germline V CDR1 and CDR2: MDHEN, SYDVKM. The ends were cut back, 3 bases at V and 5 bases at J, with 10 bases in the middle. The CDR3 nucleotides are TGTGCCAGCAGTTTCCAGGGGAAGTATGGCTACACCTTC. It codes for CASSFQGKYGYTF.

The rearrangement joins TRBV30 to TRBJ2-3; TRBD2 aligns across 9 bases. The germline CDR1 and CDR2 sequences are GTSNPN and SVGIG (reference sequence). The V segment lost 4 bases and the J segment 1 base; nucleotides outside the gene matches: 9. CDR3 size: 16 residues. The CDR3 DNA reads as TGTGCCTGGACCGTGGGACTAGCAGGCGGCACAGATACGCAGTATTTT. Protein product: CAWTVGLAGGTDTQYF.

This clone occurred a few times. This chain uses TRBV6-5 with TRBJ2-7; perhaps TRBD1 as D (6 bases). The germline V and J ends were trimmed by 1 base and 4 bases, with 14 bases remaining between them. CDR1 MNHEY and CDR2 SVGAGI come from the germline V gene. CDR3 length equals 15 residues. This CDR3 reads CASSYLGSRGYEQYF. The CDR3 nucleotides are TGTGCCAGCAGTTACTTAGGGTCCAGGGGATACGAGCAGTACTTC.

The rearrangement links TRBV4-1 to TRBJ1-6; possible D gene TRBD1, 5 bases. This CDR3 has 15 residues. Germline V gene lookup returns CDR1 MGHRA and CDR2 YSYEKL. V was clipped by 4 bases and J by 5 bases, with 12 bases between them. CDR3 protein: CASSPTQANNSPLHF. CDR3 nucleotides: TGCGCCAGCAGCCCTACACAGGCGAATAATTCACCCCTCCACTTT.

This clone showed up just a few times. The chain recombines TRBV7-2 with TRBJ1-1; 7 bases line up with TRBD1. This CDR3 spans 14 amino acids. The ends lost 4 bases at V and 6 bases at J; junction bases unmatched: 8. CDR1 and CDR2 from the germline V gene are SGHTA and FQGNSA. Here the CDR3 DNA reads TGTGCCAGCAGCTCCCCCCACAGGGGAGCTGAAGCTTTCTTT. This sequence encodes CASSSPHRGAEAFF.

This clone was detected only once. V and J are TRBV20-1 and TRBJ1-1; 8 nucleotides line up with TRBD1. From germline, CDR1 is DFQATT and CDR2 SNEGSKA (reference sequence). This CDR3 is built from 10 residues. V was pared by 5 bases and J by 8 bases, with 1 base of the junction left unmatched. The CDR3, as DNA: TGCAGTGCTTGGGACAGGGAAGCTTTCTTT. Encoded protein: CSAWDREAFF.

V and J are TRBV2 and TRBJ1-2; D is uncertain. The CDR3 is 15 residues long. CDR1 and CDR2 from the germline V gene are SNHLY and FYNNEI. Trimming took 5 bases from V and 5 from J, leaving 18 bases between them. CDR3 in DNA: TGTGCCAGCAGTCCCCCCGGGTCAAGAGGATATGGCTACACCTTC. Translating it yields CASSPPGSRGYGYTF.

To note about this clone: Other DNA sequences in this sample translate to the same CDR3. V gene TRBV18 combines with J gene TRBJ1-1, with D perhaps TRBD1 (5 bases). This CDR3 has 14 residues. CDR1 is KGHSH, CDR2 LQKENI, per germline. V was trimmed by 3 bases and J by 0 bases, leaving 8 bases between them. The CDR3 reads CASSPQGLNTEAFF. In DNA form, the CDR3 reads TGTGCCAGCTCACCTCAGGGTTTGAACACTGAAGCTTTCTTT.

The chain joins TRBV5-6 to TRBJ2-3; the match to TRBD1 covers 7 bases. Germline values: CDR1 SGHDT, CDR2 YYEEEE. The CDR3 extends over 17 amino acids. V lost 0 bases to trimming and J lost 2 bases; unmatched junction nucleotides: 9. The CDR3 nucleotides read TGTGCCAGCAGCTTGGAAAGGGGGCTCACGCTCACAGATACGCAGTATTTT. This translates into CASSLERGLTLTDTQYF.

The chain carries TRBV7-3 and TRBJ2-2, with 11 nucleotides matching TRBD2. CDR1 and CDR2 (germline): SGHTA, FQGTGA. This CDR3 has 14 residues. Trimming at V came to 2 bases and at J to 7 bases, leaving 0 bases not matched to a gene. For the CDR3, the DNA is TGTGCCAGCAGCTTACTAGCGGGAGGCGGGGAGCTGTTTTTT. Residues: CASSLLAGGGELFF.

This clone was recorded only once. The chain is built from TRBV30 and TRBJ2-1; D not certain. There are 13 residues in the CDR3. Germline V gene lookup returns CDR1 GTSNPN and CDR2 SVGIG (reference sequence). V lost 1 base and J 8 bases, leaving 12 bases between the germline ends. The chain's CDR3 is CAWSGPLADEQFF. The DNA of the CDR3 is TGTGCCTGGAGTGGGCCCCTTGCGGATGAGCAGTTCTTC. Full variable domain (missing parts from reference TRBV30 and TRBJ2-1): SQTIHQWPATLVQPVGSPLSLECTVEGTSNPNLYWYRQAAGRGLQLLFYSVGIGQISSEVPQNLSASRPQDRQFILSSKKLLLSDSGFYLCAWSGPLADEQFFGPGTRLTVL.

V and J are TRBV19 and TRBJ2-1; 8 bases fit TRBD2. V trimming: 1 base; J trimming: 7 bases; junction bases outside the gene matches: 6. Germline-derived CDR1 and CDR2 are LNHDA and SQIVND (reference sequence). The CDR3 loop spans 15 amino acids. The CDR3 DNA reads as TGTGCCAGTAGTATAGCGGGAGGGGTTCTTAATGAGCAGTTCTTC. Protein product: CASSIAGGVLNEQFF.

The gene calls are TRBV6-1 and TRBJ2-2, with 7 nucleotides matching TRBD1. The CDR3 contains 14 residues. V gave up 2 bases and J gave up 7 bases; unmatched junction bases: 4. Germline CDR1 MNHNS, CDR2 SASEGT. The CDR3 loop is CASSEQPGGGELFF. The DNA of the CDR3 is TGTGCCAGCAGTGAACAGCCAGGGGGCGGGGAGCTGTTTTTT.

The chain has TRBV4-2 and TRBJ1-2; D is possibly TRBD1 (6 bases). The CDR3 has 14 amino acids. V was pared by 0 bases and J by 6 bases, with 11 bases between. Germline values: CDR1 LGHNA, CDR2 YNFKEQ. CDR3 sequence reads: CASSQDPGANGYTF. The CDR3, as DNA: TGTGCCAGCAGCCAAGACCCAGGGGCAAATGGCTACACCTTC.

V is TRBV5-5 and J is TRBJ1-6; weak D call: TRBD1 (5 bases). Germline V lookup: CDR1 SGHKS, CDR2 YYEKEE (reference sequence). The CDR3 has 12 amino acids. Trimming pared 4 bases from V and 14 bases from J, leaving 13 bases between. The CDR3 nucleotides read TGTGCCAGCAGCACCCGTGGGGGGGCCCTCCACTTT. Translated, it gives CASSTRGGALHF.

J is TRBJ2-5 and V is TRBV6-1; the D is unclear. V dropped 6 bases and J dropped 5 bases, with 7 bases sitting between them. The germline CDR1 and CDR2 sequences are MNHNS and SASEGT. The CDR3 runs to 11 residues. CDR3 sequence (DNA): TGTGCCAGCAGCCTCGGGGAGACCCAGTACTTC. Translating gives CASSLGETQYF.

With respect to this clone: Other nucleotide sequences from this sample produce the same CDR3. The V gene is TRBV7-8, the J gene TRBJ1-2; D remains unclear. The CDR3 has 12 residues. Germline CDR1 reads SGHVS; CDR2 reads FQNEAQ. Trimming stripped 3 bases from V and 6 bases from J, with 8 bases between. The CDR3 DNA reads TGTGCCAGCAGCTTTCGTGGAGATGGCTACACCTTC. Translation gives CASSFRGDGYTF.

V usage is TRBV11-2 and J usage is TRBJ2-7; TRBD1 matches at 11 bases. The J segment lost 5 bases and the V segment lost 6 bases, leaving 6 bases of the junction unmatched. The CDR3 has 14 residues. Germline CDR1 and CDR2: SGHAT and FQNNGV. The DNA for the CDR3 is TGTGCCAGCAGTAAGGGACAGGGGGACCACGAGCAGTACTTC. The encoded protein is CASSKGQGDHEQYF.

The gene calls are TRBV27 and TRBJ1-5; D perhaps matches TRBD1 (6 bases). The CDR3 contains 14 residues. V was pared by 4 bases and J by 3 bases, with 10 bases between. CDR1 and CDR2 (germline): MNHEY, SMNVEV (reference sequence). CDR3 in amino acids: CASSSTGSNQPQHF. The CDR3 DNA is TGTGCCAGCAGTTCAACAGGGTCCAATCAGCCCCAGCATTTT.

The rearrangement joins TRBV27 to TRBJ2-2, with D possibly being TRBD1 (6 bases). The germline CDR1 and CDR2 sequences are MNHEY and SMNVEV (reference sequence). The V gene lost 5 bases and the J gene lost 4 bases, with 14 bases spanning the gap. The CDR3 has 15 residues. This chain's CDR3 is CASSRLGQATGELFF. The CDR3 DNA reads TGTGCCAGCAGTCGACTGGGACAAGCCACCGGGGAGCTGTTTTTT.

V usage is TRBV18 and J usage is TRBJ2-7, with TRBD2 matching 9 bases. Trimming took 3 bases from V and 2 from J; bases not matched to a gene: 17. The germline gives CDR1 KGHSH, CDR2 LQKENI. The CDR3 length is 19 residues. The CDR3: CASSPSALGPGLAAYEQYF. CDR3 in DNA: TGTGCCAGCTCACCTTCCGCATTAGGCCCGGGACTAGCCGCCTACGAGCAGTACTTC.

The chain recombines TRBV19 with TRBJ1-2; TRBD1 agrees at 7 bases. This CDR3 has 14 residues. CDR1 is LNHDA and CDR2 is SQIVND in the germline V gene (reference sequence). Unmatched junction bases numbered 10, after V lost 8 bases and J lost 4 bases. The chain's CDR3 is CASGGQQIFYGYTF. CDR3 DNA sequence: TGTGCCAGTGGGGGACAGCAGATTTTCTATGGCTACACCTTC.

The sample holds a few counts of this clone. The chain employs TRBV30 and TRBJ1-5; D is perhaps TRBD1 (5 bases). V was cut by 5 bases and J by 4 bases, with 15 bases left in between. This CDR3 is built from 14 residues. Germline CDR1 reads GTSNPN; CDR2 reads SVGIG (reference sequence). CDR3 loop: CAWGAQVRNQPQHF. The DNA of the CDR3 is TGTGCCTGGGGGGCACAGGTTAGGAATCAGCCCCAGCATTTT.

The chain has TRBV30 and TRBJ2-3; D gene unclear. V was trimmed by 0 bases and J by 6 bases, leaving 10 bases between them. Germline CDR1 GTSNPN, CDR2 SVGIG (reference sequence). The CDR3 sequence is 13 residues long. This chain's CDR3 is CAWSVSQVDTQYF. As DNA, the CDR3 is TGTGCCTGGAGTGTAAGTCAGGTGGATACGCAGTATTTT.